In this sample, the clone carrying this T cell receptor beta chain turned up a few times. The record originates from a study of blood T cell repertoires in COVID-19. Study-level background: Sites across the United States, Italy and Spain contributed samples from acute and convalescent COVID-19.

Per germline, CDR1 MNHNS and CDR2 SASEGT. This CDR3 is 13 amino acids long. With 1 base removed from V and 4 bases from J, the gap between germline ends came to 7 bases. Using immunoSEQ multiplex PCR, the repertoire was profiled, and TCRdb retains in-frame clones only, with some absent. This table holds approximately 60,000 clones, approximately 80% found once. This TCR was recovered from a woman at least 80 years old with acute or convalescent COVID-19. The V and J genes are TRBV6-1 and TRBJ1-2; possible D gene TRBD1, 6 bases. The sequenced material came from peripheral blood. Written as DNA, the CDR3 is TGTGCCAGCAGTGAAGGACAGGCCTATGGCTACACCTTC. Translating gives CASSEGQAYGYTF.